A selection of T cell receptor beta chains follows, all from one sample in a study of T cells in Graves' hyperthyroidism and ophthalmopathy. TCRdb re-called the multiplex PCR reads through MiXCR, storing one row per CDR3 protein. Here the sample spans a few hundred thousand distinct CDR3 sequences, more than 15% being singletons. What was sequenced was blood. These receptors were obtained from a woman in her thirties with Graves' hyperthyroidism. The CDR3 runs from the conserved cysteine through the conserved F or W. D genes are given only for firm matches. The size field is filled for only some rows; it gives once, few, many or a size class.

J gene | D gene | clone size | V gene | CDR3 protein | CDR3 DNA
TRBJ2-7 | . | many | TRBV2 | CASSVLRGGGSSYEQYF | TGTGCCAGCAGCGTCCTTCGTGGTGGGGGGAGCTCCTACGAGCAGTACTTC
TRBJ1-4 | TRBD1 | few | TRBV5-6 | CASSLRQGIYEKLFF | TGTGCCAGCAGCCTACGACAGGGGATCTATGAAAAACTGTTTTTT
TRBJ2-7 | TRBD1 | few | TRBV6-1 | CASSEILWDSSYEQYF | TGTGCCAGCAGTGAAATTCTCTGGGACAGTTCCTACGAGCAGTACTTC
TRBJ2-5 | TRBD1 | . | TRBV5-8 | CASSYRGSETQYF | TGTGCCAGCAGTTACAGGGGGTCAGAGACCCAGTACTTC
TRBJ1-2 | . | . | TRBV4-3 | CASSQDPGRYGYTF | TGCGCCAGCAGCCAAGATCCAGGGCGCTATGGCTACACCTTC
TRBJ2-7 | TRBD2 | many | TRBV27 | CASSPIAGGPEEQYF | TGTGCCAGCAGTCCTATAGCGGGAGGGCCTGAGGAGCAGTACTTC
TRBJ1-4 | . | . | TRBV13 | CACSLRGSRAEKLFF | TGTGCCTGCAGCTTAAGGGGCTCTAGGGCTGAAAAACTGTTTTTT
TRBJ2-7 | . | many | TRBV20-1 | CSAPLGRGSEQYF | TGCAGTGCCCCGCTCGGGCGCGGGTCCGAGCAGTACTTC
TRBJ2-7 | TRBD1 | . | TRBV7-9 | CASSFNSGTGSVIYEQYF | TGTGCCAGCAGCTTTAATTCGGGGACAGGGAGTGTTATATACGAGCAGTACTTC
TRBJ1-3 | . | many | TRBV20-1 | CSATPRDPSVVSGNTIYF | TGCAGTGCTACACCCCGGGACCCGTCAGTAGTCTCTGGAAACACCATATATTTT
TRBJ2-2 | . | few | TRBV5-1 | CASSFSVPGELFF | TGCGCCAGCAGCTTTTCTGTCCCCGGGGAGCTGTTTTTT
TRBJ2-7 | . | few | TRBV3-1 | CACSQRTYEQYF | TGTGCCTGCAGCCAGCGCACCTACGAGCAGTACTTC
TRBJ1-1 | . | many | TRBV18 | CASSRGFATEAFF | TGTGCCAGCTCCCGGGGGTTTGCCACTGAAGCTTTCTTT
TRBJ1-5 | TRBD1 | few | TRBV30 | CAWSVPGQGNQPQHF | TGTGCCTGGAGTGTACCGGGACAGGGGAATCAGCCCCAGCATTTT
TRBJ1-2 | . | . | TRBV10-3 | CAISESYGYTF | TGTGCCATCAGTGAGTCGTATGGCTACACCTTC
TRBJ2-2 | . | many | TRBV6-1 | CASRFLQGTNTGELFF | TGTGCCAGCAGATTTTTACAGGGTACTAACACCGGGGAGCTGTTTTTT
TRBJ2-7 | . | many | TRBV5-1 | CASSFLSDSPTVEQYF | TGCGCCAGCAGCTTCTTGTCTGATTCACCTACGGTGGAGCAGTACTTC
TRBJ1-5 | TRBD1 | few | TRBV19 | CASRPRQGAGSQPQHF | TGTGCCAGTAGGCCGAGACAGGGGGCCGGGTCTCAGCCCCAGCATTTT
TRBJ2-7 | TRBD2 | once | TRBV6-2/TRBV6-3 | CASSDFSGSSYEQYF | TGTGCCAGCAGTGACTTCAGCGGGAGCTCCTACGAGCAGTACTTC
TRBJ1-1 | . | . | TRBV12-3/TRBV12-4 | CASSFGQVTEAFF | TGTGCCAGCAGTTTCGGGCAGGTCACTGAAGCTTTCTTT
TRBJ2-7 | . | few | TRBV7-9 | CASRNGREQYF | TGTGCCAGCAGGAACGGTCGCGAGCAGTACTTC
TRBJ2-3 | TRBD2 | many | TRBV7-2 | CASNGGNEGGPGDTQYF | TGTGCCAGCAACGGGGGGAATGAGGGCGGGCCCGGAGATACGCAGTATTTT
TRBJ2-7 | TRBD1 | few | TRBV5-1 | CASSQTGTYEQYF | TGCGCCAGCAGCCAGACAGGGACCTACGAGCAGTACTTC
TRBJ2-1 | TRBD2 | few | TRBV4-2 | CASSPRASGFYNEQFF | TGTGCCAGCAGCCCCCGGGCTAGCGGGTTTTACAATGAGCAGTTCTTC
TRBJ1-4 | TRBD1 | few | TRBV4-3 | CASSPSTGGSTNEKLFF | TGCGCCAGCAGCCCCTCGACAGGGGGGTCAACTAATGAAAAACTGTTTTTT
TRBJ2-5 | TRBD2 | . | TRBV20-1 | CSAREEFSGGYQETQYF | TGCAGTGCTAGAGAGGAGTTTAGCGGGGGGTACCAAGAGACCCAGTACTTC
TRBJ1-2 | TRBD1 | few | TRBV19 | CASSIRRTGDYGYTF | TGTGCCAGTAGTATCCGCCGGACAGGCGACTATGGCTACACCTTC
TRBJ2-7 | . | few | TRBV30 | CAWSQRTEQYF | TGTGCCTGGAGTCAGCGGACCGAGCAGTACTTC
TRBJ2-7 | . | many | TRBV20-1 | CSAAGPPHEQYF | TGCAGTGCGGCCGGGCCTCCCCACGAGCAGTACTTC
TRBJ1-3 | TRBD1 | many | TRBV11-2 | CASSARDSLSGNTIYF | TGTGCCAGCAGCGCACGGGACAGCCTCTCTGGAAACACCATATATTTT
TRBJ1-3 | . | few | TRBV27 | CASSGTYSGNTIYF | TGTGCCAGCAGTGGGACCTACTCTGGAAACACCATATATTTT
TRBJ2-1 | . | . | TRBV9 | CASSVRLGDYNGQFF | TGTGCCAGCAGCGTCCGACTAGGTGACTACAATGGGCAGTTCTTC
TRBJ2-3 | . | few | TRBV11-2 | CASSRQDSTDTQYF | TGTGCCAGCAGCCGACAGGACAGCACAGATACGCAGTATTTT
TRBJ1-4 | . | many | TRBV7-2 | CASSTQLGEKLFF | TGTGCCAGCAGCACCCAATTGGGTGAAAAACTGTTTTTT
TRBJ2-3 | . | . | TRBV18 | CASSPTQSADTQYF | TGTGCCAGCTCCCCTACTCAGAGCGCAGATACGCAGTATTTT
TRBJ1-2 | . | . | TRBV25-1 | CASLESGFGNGYTF | TGTGCCAGCCTTGAATCAGGTTTCGGGAATGGCTACACCTTC
TRBJ2-3 | . | many | TRBV28 | CASSFLRQAGTDTQYF | TGTGCCAGCAGTTTCCTAAGACAGGCAGGCACAGATACGCAGTATTTT
TRBJ2-1 | TRBD2 | few | TRBV20-1 | CSASGRLGLNEQFF | TGCAGTGCTAGCGGGAGGCTCGGTTTGAATGAGCAGTTCTTC
TRBJ2-3 | TRBD2 | . | TRBV5-4 | CASSLALAGDTDTQYF | TGTGCCAGCAGCTTGGCCCTAGCGGGGGACACAGATACGCAGTATTTT
TRBJ1-1 | . | . | TRBV19 | CASSMKQENTEAFF | TGTGCCAGTAGTATGAAACAAGAGAACACTGAAGCTTTCTTT
TRBJ2-5 | TRBD2 | many | TRBV7-2 | CASQSGTSGRLETQYF | TGTGCCAGCCAGTCCGGGACTAGCGGGAGGCTGGAGACCCAGTACTTC
TRBJ2-1 | TRBD1 | . | TRBV19 | CASSAQGASPYNEQFF | TGTGCCAGTAGCGCTCAGGGGGCCTCCCCCTACAATGAGCAGTTCTTC
TRBJ2-2 | . | many | TRBV7-2 | CASSLVATGELFF | TGTGCCAGCAGCTTGGTAGCGACCGGGGAGCTGTTTTTT
TRBJ2-1 | TRBD2 | many | TRBV20-1 | CSASAGARNEQFF | TGCAGTGCTAGTGCGGGAGCAAGGAATGAGCAGTTCTTC
TRBJ1-2 | . | few | TRBV5-6 | CASSLVESGYTF | TGTGCCAGCAGCTTGGTAGAAAGTGGCTACACCTTC
TRBJ2-3 | . | many | TRBV18 | CASSRGARDTQYF | TGTGCCAGCTCACGGGGGGCGAGAGATACGCAGTATTTT
TRBJ1-2 | . | many | TRBV11-1 | CASSLAQGYGYTF | TGTGCCAGCAGTTTAGCACAGGGATATGGCTACACCTTC
TRBJ1-5 | . | few | TRBV15 | CATSSLGRGSNQPQHF | TGTGCCACCAGCAGCCTAGGGAGAGGTAGCAATCAGCCCCAGCATTTT
TRBJ2-1 | TRBD2 | few | TRBV7-6 | CASSSRVLAESTYYNEQFF | TGTGCCAGCAGCTCCCGAGTACTAGCGGAATCGACGTACTACAATGAGCAGTTCTTC
TRBJ2-2 | TRBD2 | many | TRBV5-6 | CASSLTLAGVTGELFF | TGTGCCAGCAGCCTTACCCTAGCGGGAGTCACCGGGGAGCTGTTTTTT
TRBJ2-5 | . | many | TRBV18 | CASSTGAYLETQYF | TGTGCCAGCTCGACCGGCGCTTATTTGGAGACCCAGTACTTC
TRBJ2-1 | TRBD1 | many | TRBV20-1 | CSARTTGGYNEQFF | TGCAGTGCTAGAACGACAGGGGGCTATAATGAGCAGTTCTTC
TRBJ1-5 | . | many | TRBV4-3 | CASSIRINQPQHF | TGCGCCAGCAGCATTCGGATAAATCAGCCCCAGCATTTT